This TCR beta chain came from a study of T cell responses to AZD1222 COVID-19 vaccine (dated by TCRdb to the early 2020s). Notes on the research overall: Because spike-specific TCR depth and breadth did not differ between the two schedules, AZD1222 recipients who got a second dose at roughly 4 weeks were pooled with those who got a second dose at roughly 12 weeks. TCR sequencing covered more than 230 trial participants: about 210 given two doses of AZD1222 and approximately 26 given two doses of MenACWY control vaccine. Trial participants were enrolled into age subgroups of 18-55, 56-69 and 70-plus years, which contained roughly 140, 27 and 60 TCR-sequenced participants, respectively. Study-wide findings and limitations: Because no day 14 peak-response samples were available, the repertoires could be characterized only after the peak T cell response. Conclusions about previously exposed vaccinees are limited, since just six or seven AZD1222 recipients were seropositive for SARS-CoV-2 at baseline. After two AZD1222 doses, spike-specific TCR breadth and depth were significantly higher than at day 0 and than in MenACWY recipients. The vaccine-associated CD4 TCRs covered the entire spike protein, and the dominant responses fell in regions 160-218 and 743-854. Nearly half of unique spike-specific TCRs reportedly recognized epitopes outside regions mutated in the B.1.351 and B.1.1.7 variants. In the small 56-69-year group, the increase in depth fell short of significance, most likely because of low power. Participants were mostly white British, with more females than males. The authors suggested clonal diversity may have been underestimated.

The CDR3 regions of human TCRbeta chains were analyzed by immunosequencing. For the original study's pipeline: Repertoire TCRs were matched against a reference library of SARS-CoV-2-specific TCRs generated with the MIRA antigen-specificity platform. Breadth meant the fraction of unique TCRs that were SARS-CoV-2-associated, whereas depth meant the fraction of total T cells that were SARS-CoV-2-associated. Each spike-specific TCR was assigned to its reactive spike region and to a CD4 or CD8 class using the MIRA data. Log10-transformed breadth and depth values were compared by one-way ANOVA with Sidak's multiple comparisons tests. Drawn from immuneACCESS, this table holds only the in-frame rearrangements with V and J called that TCRdb kept. Clones are partly lost; checked studies trace under half to an unresolved V gene and leave the rest unexplained. The V and J calls and clone size are taken from that table; D and trimming were inferred from the DNA. A total of some 150,000 clones appear in this sample, about 88% of them only once. Approximately 4.8% of the sample comes from the top ten.

This clone was found once. Which antigen it targets is not known. No base-level quality is on record; no much larger clone is a single base apart. The time point label on this specimen signifies: baseline before first vaccination. Samples from vaccinated people were obtained from the UK trials COV001 and COV002, which included a single-blind randomized controlled phase 2/3 trial of AZD1222 (ChAdOx1 nCoV-19) in healthy adults. For TCRbeta chain sequencing, PBMC samples from trial participants were taken at day 0 and at day 28 after the second dose. The sample was peripheral blood, taken on day 0 of AZD1222 vaccination. This sequence was found in an adult in good health.

The sequenced DNA is TGTGCCAGCAGCCCTTCCAGTCAGCCCCAGCATTTT. This codes for CASSPSSQPQHF. The chain is made from TRBV12-3 or TRBV12-4 and TRBJ1-5, with the D gene uncertain. Its CDR3 holds 12 amino acids, cysteine through phenylalanine. Solely the CDR3 DNA is kept, with 36 bases framed from the first base. V sheds 6 bases and J sheds 6 bases, leaving 9 bases between their ends.